This record looks at one T cell receptor beta chain sequence and its context. These data come from a study of PD-L1 blockade in urothelial cancer. Study-level background: Males with urothelial cancer arising in the bladder constituted about 85% of the roughly 29 patients. Each blood sample yielded a median of about 150,000 T cells.

TCR analog templates of synthetic origin were spiked into each PCR. Profiled with immunoSEQ multiplex PCR; TCRdb holds only in-frame clones, not every one. The table lists tens of thousands of clones, around 90% of them singletons. Time point noted: pretreatment peripheral blood. V shed 6 bases, J shed 8 bases, and the junction held 13 bases outside the gene matches. Germline CDR1 and CDR2: SGHNT and YYREEE (reference sequence). The CDR3 has 14 residues. The sequence derives from a woman aged 60 to 75 with urothelial cancer. The specimen was PBMCs, collected around atezolizumab (anti-PD-L1) treatment. This chain connects TRBV5-4 to TRBJ1-1; TRBD1 aligns across 7 bases. CDR3 amino acids: CASKLDGTDNEAFF. CDR3 in DNA: TGTGCCAGCAAATTGGACGGGACAGATAACGAAGCTTTCTTT.